The clone carrying this T cell receptor (beta chain) was counted once. Its antigen is as yet unknown. Germline V gene data show CDR1 as SEHNR and CDR2 as FQNEAQ (reference sequence). The ends were cut back, 1 base at V and 0 bases at J, with 13 bases in the middle. This CDR3 spans 16 amino acids. Profiled with immunoSEQ multiplex PCR; TCRdb holds only in-frame clones, not every one. The table includes approximately 29,000 clones, around 82% detected once. These data belong to a study of lymphopenia after photon versus proton radiotherapy. Overall study results and limits: Authors raise, but do not show, better survival with proton therapy.

The chain employs TRBV7-9 and TRBJ2-7; D not certain. The receptor was derived from a woman aged 70-85 years with pancreatic cancer. This specimen was peripheral blood, taken from a patient treated with proton-based radiotherapy. The CDR3 spells CASSLENRLSSYEQYF. The CDR3 bases are TGTGCCAGCAGCTTAGAGAACAGATTGAGCTCCTACGAGCAGTACTTC.